The clone carrying this TCR beta chain was found a few times. The source of the sample is a study of T cells in Graves' hyperthyroidism and ophthalmopathy. V was cut by 6 bases and J by 8 bases, with 10 bases left in between. There are 12 residues in the CDR3. Germline CDR1 SNHLY, CDR2 FYNNEI. Amplified TCR beta CDR3 regions came from RNA transcripts. First-round RT-PCR targeting the TCR CDR3 was performed with the HTBI primer set. One entry per CDR3 protein, called by TCRdb with MiXCR from the multiplex PCR reads. The table lists 350,000 to 400,000 distinct CDR3 sequences, 15% to 20% of them singletons.

The sample was blood. This rearrangement joins TRBV2 to TRBJ1-4; D is unresolved. This receptor was taken from a man aged 18 to 29 with Graves' ophthalmopathy. The CDR3 region has the DNA TGTGCCAGCAGCCTTCTGAGGGAAAAACTGTTTTTT. It is translated as CASSLLREKLFF.